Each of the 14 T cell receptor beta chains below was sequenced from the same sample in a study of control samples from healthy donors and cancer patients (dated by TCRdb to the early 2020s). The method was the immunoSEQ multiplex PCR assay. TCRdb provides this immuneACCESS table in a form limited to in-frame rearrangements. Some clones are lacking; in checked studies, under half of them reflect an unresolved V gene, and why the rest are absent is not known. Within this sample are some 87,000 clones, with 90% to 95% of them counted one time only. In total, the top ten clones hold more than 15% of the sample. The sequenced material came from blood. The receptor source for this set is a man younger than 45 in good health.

CDR3 region: CASSLAVKETQYF. The CDR3 DNA sequence: TGCGCCAGCAGCTTGGCGGTAAAAGAGACCCAGTACTTC. The rearrangement links TRBV5-1 to TRBJ2-5; D is ambiguous. The germline V and J ends were trimmed by 0 bases and 3 bases, with 6 bases remaining between them. There are 13 residues in the CDR3. Germline values: CDR1 SGHRS, CDR2 YFSETQ.

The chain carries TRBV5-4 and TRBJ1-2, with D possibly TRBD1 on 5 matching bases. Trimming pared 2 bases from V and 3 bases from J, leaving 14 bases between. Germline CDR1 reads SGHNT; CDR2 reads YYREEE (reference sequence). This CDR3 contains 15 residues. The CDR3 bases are TGTGCCAGCAGCTTCCCGGGCAGGGTGGACTATGGCTACACCTTC. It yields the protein CASSFPGRVDYGYTF.

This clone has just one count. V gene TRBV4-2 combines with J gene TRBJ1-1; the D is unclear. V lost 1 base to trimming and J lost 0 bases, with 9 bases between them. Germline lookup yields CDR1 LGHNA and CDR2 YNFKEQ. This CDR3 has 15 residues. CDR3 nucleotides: TGTGCCAGCAGCCAAGGGCCGGGGATGAACACTGAAGCTTTCTTT. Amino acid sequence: CASSQGPGMNTEAFF.

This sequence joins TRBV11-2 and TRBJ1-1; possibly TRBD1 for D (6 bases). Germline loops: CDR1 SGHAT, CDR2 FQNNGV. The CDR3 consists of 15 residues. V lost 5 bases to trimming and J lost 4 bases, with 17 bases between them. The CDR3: CASSPPGGRGTEAFF. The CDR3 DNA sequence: TGTGCCAGCAGCCCCCCGGGGGGCAGGGGCACTGAAGCTTTCTTT.

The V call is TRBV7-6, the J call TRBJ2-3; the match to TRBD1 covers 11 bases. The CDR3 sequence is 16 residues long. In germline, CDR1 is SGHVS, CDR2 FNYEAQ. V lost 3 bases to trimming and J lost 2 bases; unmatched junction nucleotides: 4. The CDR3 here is CASSFRDRGVTDTQYF. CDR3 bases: TGTGCCAGCAGCTTCCGGGACAGGGGGGTCACAGATACGCAGTATTTT.

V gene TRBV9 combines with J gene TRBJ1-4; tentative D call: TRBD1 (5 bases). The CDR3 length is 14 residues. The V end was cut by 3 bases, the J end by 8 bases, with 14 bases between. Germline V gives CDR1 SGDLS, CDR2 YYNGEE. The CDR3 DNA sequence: TGTGCCAGCAGCGGGGGCTTACTCGCGGAAAAACTGTTTTTT. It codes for CASSGGLLAEKLFF.

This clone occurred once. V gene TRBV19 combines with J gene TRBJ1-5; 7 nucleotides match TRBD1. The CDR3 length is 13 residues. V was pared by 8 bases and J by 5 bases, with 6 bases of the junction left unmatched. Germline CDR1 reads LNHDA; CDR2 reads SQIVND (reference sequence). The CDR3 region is CASLGGIYQPQHF. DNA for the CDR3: TGTGCCAGTCTAGGGGGCATTTATCAGCCCCAGCATTTT.

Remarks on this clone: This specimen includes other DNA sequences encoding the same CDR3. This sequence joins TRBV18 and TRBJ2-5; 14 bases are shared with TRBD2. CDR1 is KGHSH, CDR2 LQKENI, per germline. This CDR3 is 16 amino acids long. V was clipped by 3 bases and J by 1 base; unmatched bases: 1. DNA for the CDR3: TGTGCCAGCTCACCGGGACTAGCGGGGGTCCAAGAGACCCAGTACTTC. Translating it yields CASSPGLAGVQETQYF.

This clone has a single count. The chain's CDR3 is CASGPEDNQPQHF. In nucleotides, the CDR3 is TGTGCCAGCGGCCCTGAGGACAATCAGCCCCAGCATTTT. The genes are TRBV7-9 and TRBJ1-5; no reliable D call. V was cut by 8 bases and J by 3 bases, with 11 bases left in between. Looked up from germline, CDR1 is SEHNR and CDR2 is FQNEAQ (reference sequence). This CDR3 is 13 amino acids long. The full variable domain, with the rest looked up from reference TRBV7-9 and TRBJ1-5, is DTGVSQNPRHKITKRGQNVTFRCDPISEHNRLYWYRQTLGQGPEFLTYFQNEAQLEKSRLLSDRFSAERPKGSFSTLEIQRTEQGDSAMYLCASGPEDNQPQHFGDGTRLSIL.

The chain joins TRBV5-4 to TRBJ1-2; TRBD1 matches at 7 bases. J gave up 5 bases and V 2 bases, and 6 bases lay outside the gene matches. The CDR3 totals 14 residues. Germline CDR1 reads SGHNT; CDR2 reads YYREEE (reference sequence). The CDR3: CASSFSGTDYGYTF. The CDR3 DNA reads TGTGCCAGCAGCTTTTCCGGGACAGATTATGGCTACACCTTC.

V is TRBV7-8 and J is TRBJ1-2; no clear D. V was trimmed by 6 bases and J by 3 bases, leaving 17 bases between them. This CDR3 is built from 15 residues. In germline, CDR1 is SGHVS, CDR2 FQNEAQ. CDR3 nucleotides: TGTGCCAGCAGTCGTTCTGGACGCCTAGACTATGGCTACACCTTC. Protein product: CASSRSGRLDYGYTF.

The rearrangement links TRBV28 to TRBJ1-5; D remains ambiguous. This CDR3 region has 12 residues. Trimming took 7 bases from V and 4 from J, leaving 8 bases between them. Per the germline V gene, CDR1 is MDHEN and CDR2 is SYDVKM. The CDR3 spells CASNLLNQPQHF. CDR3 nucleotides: TGTGCCAGCAACCTACTTAATCAGCCCCAGCATTTT. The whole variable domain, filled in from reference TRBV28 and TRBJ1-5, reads DVKVTQSSRYLVKRTGEKVFLECVQDMDHENMFWYRQDPGLGLRLIYFSYDVKMKEKGDIPEGYSVSREKKERFSLILESASTNQTSMYLCASNLLNQPQHFGDGTRLSIL.

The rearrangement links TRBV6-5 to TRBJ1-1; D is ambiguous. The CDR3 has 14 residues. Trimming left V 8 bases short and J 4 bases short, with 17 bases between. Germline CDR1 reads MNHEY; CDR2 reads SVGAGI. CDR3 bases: TGTGCCAGCGATCCTTTAAGTGGGCGCACTGAAGCTTTCTTT. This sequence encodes CASDPLSGRTEAFF.

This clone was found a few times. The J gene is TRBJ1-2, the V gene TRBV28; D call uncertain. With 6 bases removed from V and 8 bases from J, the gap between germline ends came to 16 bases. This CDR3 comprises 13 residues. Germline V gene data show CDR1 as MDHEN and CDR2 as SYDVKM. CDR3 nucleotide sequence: TGTGCCAGCAGGCCTCCTTTGGGTGGGGGCTACACCTTC. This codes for CASRPPLGGGYTF.